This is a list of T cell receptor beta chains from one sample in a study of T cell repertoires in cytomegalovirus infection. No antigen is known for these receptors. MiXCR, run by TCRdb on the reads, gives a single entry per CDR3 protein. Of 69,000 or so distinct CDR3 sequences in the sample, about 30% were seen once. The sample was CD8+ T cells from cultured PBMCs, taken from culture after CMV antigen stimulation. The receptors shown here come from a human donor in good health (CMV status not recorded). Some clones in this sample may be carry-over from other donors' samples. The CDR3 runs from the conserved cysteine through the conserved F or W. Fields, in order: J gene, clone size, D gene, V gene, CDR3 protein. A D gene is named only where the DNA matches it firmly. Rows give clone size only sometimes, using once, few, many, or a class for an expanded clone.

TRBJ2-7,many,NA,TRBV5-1,CASSLQGQAYEQYF
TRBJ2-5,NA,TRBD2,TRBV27,CASSLDGGKTQYF
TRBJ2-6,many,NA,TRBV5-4,CASSGANVLTF
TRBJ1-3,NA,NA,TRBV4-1,CASSQDWGSLTGNTIYF
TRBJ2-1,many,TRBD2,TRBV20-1,CSAKELAGVKNEQFF
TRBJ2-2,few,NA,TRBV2,CASRGRELFF
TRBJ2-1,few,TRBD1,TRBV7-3,CASSPPGQTYNEQFF
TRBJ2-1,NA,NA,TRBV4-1,CASSQGNYQQFF
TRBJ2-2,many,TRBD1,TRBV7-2,CASSLRTGGTGELFF
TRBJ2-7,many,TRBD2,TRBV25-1,CASSGHTSGKVYEQYF
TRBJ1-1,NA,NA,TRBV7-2,CASSFREGGTEAFF
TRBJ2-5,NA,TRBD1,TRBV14,CASSLTGQEGETQYF
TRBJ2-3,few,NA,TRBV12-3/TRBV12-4,CASSLAGTGLTDTQYF
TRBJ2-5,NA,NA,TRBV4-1,CASSQDTGIGTQYF
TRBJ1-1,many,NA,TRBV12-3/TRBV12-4,CASRIGTEAFF
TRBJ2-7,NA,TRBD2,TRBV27,CASSPKSGGAYYEQYF
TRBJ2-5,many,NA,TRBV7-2,CASSPRTSQETQYF
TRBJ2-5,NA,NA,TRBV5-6,CASSSQAKETQYF
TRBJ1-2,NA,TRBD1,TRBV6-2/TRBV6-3,CASARPGQFYGYTF
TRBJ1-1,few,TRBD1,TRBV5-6,CASSPDRGQAVRTEAFF
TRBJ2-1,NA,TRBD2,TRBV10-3,CAIGPGTSETNEQFF
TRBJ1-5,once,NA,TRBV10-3,CATGGLSSNQPQHF
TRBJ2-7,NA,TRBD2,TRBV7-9,CASSLGLAGDSTYEQYF
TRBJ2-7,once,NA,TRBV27,CASSRDKTYEQYF
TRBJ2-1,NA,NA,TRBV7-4,CASSLDTSAAYEQFF
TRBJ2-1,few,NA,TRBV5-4,CASSLDKVWWFF
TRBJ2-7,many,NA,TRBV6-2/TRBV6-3,CASSYRLRDSYEQYF
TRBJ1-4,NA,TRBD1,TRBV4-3,CASSQDRQGIGEKLFF
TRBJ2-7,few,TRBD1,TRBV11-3,CASSLGTGDEQYF
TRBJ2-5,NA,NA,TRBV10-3,CAISDSGLEETQYF
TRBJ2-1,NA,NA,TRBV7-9,CASSLMPDNEQFF
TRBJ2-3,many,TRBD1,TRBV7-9,CASSLGQSTDTQYF
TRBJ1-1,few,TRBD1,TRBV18,CASSPPQGMNTEAFF
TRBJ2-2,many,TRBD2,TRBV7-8,CASSLRLAGDRTGELFF
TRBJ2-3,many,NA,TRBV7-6,CASSLAGGRDTQYF
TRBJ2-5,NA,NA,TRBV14,CASSRHPNLQETQYF
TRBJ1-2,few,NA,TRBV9,CASSERAGRVGGYTF
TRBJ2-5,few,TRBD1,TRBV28,CASSPGTAQETQYF
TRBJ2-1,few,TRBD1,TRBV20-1,CSAGDRGNEQFF
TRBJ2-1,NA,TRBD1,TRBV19,CASRADRGSYNEQFF
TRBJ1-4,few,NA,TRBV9,CASSVEGTTNEKLFF
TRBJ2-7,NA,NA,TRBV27,CASSLLGPSYEQYF
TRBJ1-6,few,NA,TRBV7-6,CASSLERGGSPLHF
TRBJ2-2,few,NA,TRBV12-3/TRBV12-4,CASNGQTNTGELFF
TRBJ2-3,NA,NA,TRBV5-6,CASSLGPLGVADTQYF
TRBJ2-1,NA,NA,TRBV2,CALGRPNEQFF
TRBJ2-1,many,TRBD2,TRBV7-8,CASSLRLAGGLYNEQFF
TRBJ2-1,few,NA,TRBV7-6,CASSLAQVSYNEQFF
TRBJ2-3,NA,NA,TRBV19,CASSIVAAGADTQYF